Detailed here is one T cell receptor beta chain. No antigen is known for it. The data derive from a study of cytomegalovirus exposure and HLA in healthy donors (dated by TCRdb to about 2017). In the study overall: An earlier analysis of approximately 640 of the donors reported more than 250 Gb of sequence data and 100 million to 130 million unique TCR beta sequences from roughly 180 million T cells. To predict cytomegalovirus infection status, the study brought together high-throughput TCR immunosequencing, statistical association of individual TCRs with disease status, and machine learning. Donor age, sex, ethnicity and CMV serostatus were compiled alongside the repertoire data. Rather than using new phenotypic data, the later analysis identified candidate immune exposures from TCR beta sequences and from how often those sequences occurred across donors. Among the roughly 400 genotyped donors, approximately 76% belonged to the genetic ancestry cluster associated with self-reported Caucasian donors. In a later genetic analysis, genome-wide SNP genotypes for about three fifths of the 666 donors were used, and that subset was treated as a discovery cohort. HLA typing included class I and class II loci at four-digit resolution. On average, 235,054 unique TCR beta nucleotide sequences were sequenced per donor among several hundred genotyped donors of the cohort, with roughly 18% of those sequences being non-productive. The study used immunosequencing to profile the T cell repertoires of 600 to 850 subjects and linked those repertoires to cytomegalovirus serostatus. About five DR-DQ haplotypes were handled as single units for association and clustering, since linkage in the cohort was strong. Every repertoire in the discovery cohort had been generated on one and the same sequencing platform. An earlier analysis of some 500 of the donors applied high-throughput TCR beta sequencing to assess whether each TCR beta V gene segment acted as functional or pseudogenic. Around 300 gigabases of sequencing data and some 85 million unique TCR sequences were included in an early release covering about 620 HLA-typed donors. A later analysis re-analyzed previously published TCR beta repertoires from roughly 630 donors and added high-resolution HLA genotyping to study TCR occurrence patterns. The study was designed to test whether signatures of past pathogen exposure could be identified by cataloging public T cell receptors. Typing coverage varied by locus: about 629-640 donors for A, B, C, DRB1 and DQB1; about 520 for DQA1; approximately 570 for DPA1; approximately 450 for DPB1. Along with the approximately 650-subject first cohort, a separate validation cohort of roughly 110 different subjects was used.

The germline V gene provides CDR1 MDHEN and CDR2 SYDVKM. V loses 3 bases, J loses 7 bases, and the germline ends lie 16 bases apart. The CDR3 runs 14 residues from the cysteine to the phenylalanine. Of the read, only the CDR3 DNA is kept; its 42 bases are in frame from base 1. What the study reported, not specific to this receptor: In this cohort, only TCR beta chains were sequenced, and detectable features were limited by the absence of alpha or paired-chain data. In vitro tests confirmed that three of the cytomegalovirus-associated TCR beta chains recognize cytomegalovirus antigens. The 87-base-pair reads could not distinguish some IMGT-functional V segments, including TRBV6-2 and TRBV6-3, so those segments were excluded. A later analysis found that HLA-associated TCR beta chains were more clonally expanded and had lower generation probabilities than equally common non-associated chains. The authors suggested that the approach could potentially be generalized to other disease states and immunological phenotypes. A further reported finding was that TCR beta sequences accurately predicted the HLA-A and HLA-B alleles for most subjects in the first cohort. According to a later analysis, most CMV-associated TCR beta chains appeared to be HLA-restricted, and the HLA associations seemed to be driven largely by CMV exposure. The study listed 164 TCR beta chains as associated with cytomegalovirus. A group of highly shared sequence variants was considered likely to be a technical artifact of the sequencing pipeline. A later analysis associated 16,951 TCR beta sequences with specific HLA alleles at a false discovery rate of 0.05. Cytomegalovirus status was reported to be diagnosed by the classifier with high specificity and sensitivity in both the original and validation cohorts. CMV serostatus was the only immune exposure information available for the cohort. Because HLA typing was unavailable for some donors at each locus, only the typed subset was used in association tests. Roughly uniform sequencing depth across donors was assumed in presence/absence analyses, although this assumption may not hold. Linkage disequilibrium might explain the correlated functional status among segregating V segments, but an unknown experimental factor could not be ruled out. Broadly in line with IMGT annotations, most TCR beta V segments showed up in productive rearrangements about 87% or about 30% of the time in an earlier analysis of 450 to 750 of the donors. A later analysis reported that several top co-occurrence clusters appeared linked to parvovirus B19, influenza, CMV and Epstein-Barr virus. In a later analysis, the rate of TCR association differed among HLA loci, with DRB1 alleles having the most associated TCRs and HLA-C alleles having the fewest. In a later genetic analysis, fewer N-insertions in productive TCRs were reported among donors in an Asian-associated ancestry cluster than the roughly 710-donor mean. A later genetic analysis associated a missense DCLRE1C variant with V-gene and J-gene trimming of TCR beta chains, and an independent cohort replicated the association. When HLA alleles, especially DR and DQ, strongly co-occurred, TCR associations were difficult to assign to individual alleles. The earlier analysis of some 560 of the donors excluded roughly 17 rarely observed V segments, including chromosome 9 orphons, because counts were too low. Most TCR sequences were seen in very few donors, while some public TCRs were found in many individuals.

In total, 600 or so healthy bone marrow donors made up the cohort. All cohort members were sampled while nominally healthy, although unrecorded immune exposures were likely present. The donor tested CMV seronegative and was one of the 352 seronegative cohort members. Each donor provided a peripheral blood sample, and peripheral blood mononuclear cells were used for TCR beta sequencing. Genomic DNA was extracted from the blood cell samples with the Qiagen DNeasy Blood Extraction Kit. To prepare the library, the immunoSEQ multiplex PCR assay was applied. A mixture of 60 forward primers for TCR Vbeta segments and 13 reverse primers for TCR Jbeta segments was used in the multiplex PCR. Amplification of the CDR3 region of rearranged TCR beta genes was performed with a multiplex PCR assay on genomic DNA. The Illumina HiSeq System was used to sequence the amplified TCR beta libraries as 87-base-pair reads. For the original study's pipeline: In a later analysis, tens of millions of unique TCR beta chains were counted across the 650 to 750 repertoires, and about 10 million of these chains were shared by at least two donors. To remove PCR and sequencing errors, raw reads were error-corrected and collapsed into unique sequences using a nearest-neighbor algorithm that merged closely related sequences. V, D and J gene segments were assigned by aligning CDR3 sequences to IMGT reference sequences. For a sequence to be retained, a match of at least six nucleotides was required to both a V gene segment and a J gene segment. Rearrangements were classified as productive when the CDR3 lacked stop codons and remained in frame with V and J, and all other rearrangements were classified as non-productive. CDR3 was defined according to IMGT convention as the region running from the second conserved V-encoded cysteine to the conserved J-encoded phenylalanine. Sequences without an unambiguous match to a single V gene segment were excluded from the earlier analysis of 450 to 650 of the donors. In an earlier analysis of 587 of the donors, a V segment was called functional when productive rearrangements were above 56.7%, and segregating when the standard deviation between donors exceeded 5%. A statistical classification framework was built to diagnose cytomegalovirus status from the catalog of TCR beta chain sequences. In a later analysis, TCR nucleotide sequences were compared against IMGT/GENE-DB human TR gene sequences so that V and J genes could be assigned. The TCRdist pipeline was used in a later analysis to assign CDR3 sequences and most-parsimonious VDJ recombination scenarios. In a later analysis, each TCR beta chain was defined by its CDR3 amino acid sequence together with its V-gene family, and reads lacking a unique V-gene family were excluded. In a later analysis, around 600 highly shared, low-generation-probability nucleotide sequences were removed to address suspected cross-contamination and a sequencing artifact. In a later analysis, a clonal expansion index was calculated for each public chain from normalized within-repertoire ranks of inferred template counts. Generation probabilities in a later analysis came from a VDJ recombination model fitted to out-of-frame rearrangements, and those results were checked against IGoR. In a later analysis, hypergeometric tests were used to score TCR-TCR, TCR-HLA and TCR-CMV co-occurrence, with a repertoire-size bias correction applied to TCR pairs. In a later analysis, false discovery rates were estimated by permuting HLA or CMV assignments 20 times. In a later analysis, co-occurring TCRs were grouped with DBSCAN, and TCRdist sequence similarity was added when clustering was performed within HLA-allele-positive subsets. Repertoires with fewer than 30,000 or more than 120,000 public chains were left out of co-occurrence clustering, as were four to six repertoires with anomalous nucleotide sharing. In its TCRdb copy, this immuneACCESS table keeps in-frame sequences only and misses some clones. Where compared with another copy, unresolved V genes explain less than half of these, and the others have no known cause. D and trimming were read from the DNA, whereas the V and J calls and clone size are those reported in that table. This sample's table carries under 200,000 clones. The leading ten clones occupy about 2% of the sample.

Material: PBMCs. The chain couples TRBV28 to TRBJ2-7; a weak D assignment points to TRBD2 (5 bases agree). The sequence derives from a man younger than 40 in good health and CMV-seronegative. The sequence in DNA is TGTGCCAGCAGTTTGGTCGAGGGTAGCTCGGAGCAGTACTTC. Its product reads: CASSLVEGSSEQYF.